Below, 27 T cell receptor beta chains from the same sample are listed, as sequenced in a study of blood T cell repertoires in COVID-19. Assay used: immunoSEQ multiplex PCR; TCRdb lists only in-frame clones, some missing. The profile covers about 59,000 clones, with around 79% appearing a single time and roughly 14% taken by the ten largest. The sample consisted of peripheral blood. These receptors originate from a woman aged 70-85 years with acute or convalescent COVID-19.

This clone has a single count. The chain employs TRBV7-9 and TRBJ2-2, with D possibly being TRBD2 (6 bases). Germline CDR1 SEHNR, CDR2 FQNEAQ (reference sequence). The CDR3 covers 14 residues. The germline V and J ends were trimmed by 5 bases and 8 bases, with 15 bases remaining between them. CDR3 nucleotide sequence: TGTGCCAGCAGCCTAGGGCTCGGGAGTGGGGAGCTGTTTTTT. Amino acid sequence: CASSLGLGSGELFF.

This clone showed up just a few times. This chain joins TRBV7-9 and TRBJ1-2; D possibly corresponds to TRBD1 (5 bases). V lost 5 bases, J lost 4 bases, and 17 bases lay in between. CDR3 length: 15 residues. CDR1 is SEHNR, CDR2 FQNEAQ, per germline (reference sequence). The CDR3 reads CASSSGSGDLYGYTF. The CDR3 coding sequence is TGTGCCAGCAGCAGCGGGTCCGGGGACCTCTATGGCTACACCTTC.

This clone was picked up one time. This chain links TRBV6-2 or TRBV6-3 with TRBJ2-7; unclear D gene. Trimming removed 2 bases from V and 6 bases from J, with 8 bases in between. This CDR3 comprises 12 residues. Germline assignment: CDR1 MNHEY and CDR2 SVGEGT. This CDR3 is CASSYGTGEQYV. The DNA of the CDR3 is TGTGCCAGCAGTTACGGAACGGGCGAGCAGTACGTC.

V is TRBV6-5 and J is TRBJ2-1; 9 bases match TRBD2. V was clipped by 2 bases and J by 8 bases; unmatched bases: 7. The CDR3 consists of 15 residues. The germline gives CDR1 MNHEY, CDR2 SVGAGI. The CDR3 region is CASSYNAGGQDEQFF. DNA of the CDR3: TGTGCCAGCAGTTACAACGCGGGGGGGCAGGATGAGCAGTTCTTC.

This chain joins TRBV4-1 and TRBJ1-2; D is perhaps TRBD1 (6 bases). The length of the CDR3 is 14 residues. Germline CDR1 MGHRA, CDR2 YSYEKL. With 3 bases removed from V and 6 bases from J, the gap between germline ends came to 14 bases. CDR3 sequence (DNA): TGCGCCAGCAGCCAGTTATCAAAGGGGGATGGCTACACCTTC. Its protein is CASSQLSKGDGYTF.

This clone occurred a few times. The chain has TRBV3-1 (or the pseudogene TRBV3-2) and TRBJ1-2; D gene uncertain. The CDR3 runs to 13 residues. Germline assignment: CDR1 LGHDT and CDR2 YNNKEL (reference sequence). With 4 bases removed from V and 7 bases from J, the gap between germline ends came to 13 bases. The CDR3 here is CASSRVGRGGYTF. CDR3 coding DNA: TGTGCCAGCAGCCGAGTAGGGCGGGGTGGCTACACCTTC.

CDR3 loop: CASSISWTGENTEAFF. The CDR3 bases are TGTGCCAGTAGTATTAGTTGGACAGGCGAGAACACTGAAGCTTTCTTT. The V and J genes are TRBV19 and TRBJ1-1, with TRBD1 matching over 7 bases. Germline CDR1 and CDR2: LNHDA and SQIVND (reference sequence). The CDR3 is 16 amino acids. J lost 1 base, V lost 3 bases, and 8 bases had no gene match.

The CDR3 loop reads CASSPVSGANVLTF. The DNA of the CDR3 is TGTGCCAGCAGTCCCGTCTCTGGGGCCAACGTCCTGACTTTC. The chain uses TRBV6-5 and TRBJ2-6, with unresolved D. CDR1 and CDR2 from the germline V gene are MNHEY and SVGAGI. The length of the CDR3 is 14 residues. V shed 5 bases and J shed 0 bases, with 5 bases lying between them.

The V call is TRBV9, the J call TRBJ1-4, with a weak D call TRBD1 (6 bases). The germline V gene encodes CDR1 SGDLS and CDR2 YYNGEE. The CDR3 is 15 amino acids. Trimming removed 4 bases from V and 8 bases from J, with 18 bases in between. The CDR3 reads CASSPRGGAREKLFF. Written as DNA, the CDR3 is TGTGCCAGCAGCCCAAGAGGGGGGGCGCGGGAAAAACTGTTTTTT.

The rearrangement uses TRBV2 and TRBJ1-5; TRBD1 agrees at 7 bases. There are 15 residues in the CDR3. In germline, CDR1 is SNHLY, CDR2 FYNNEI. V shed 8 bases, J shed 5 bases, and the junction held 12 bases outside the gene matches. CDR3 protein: CASRLHRGEDQPQHF. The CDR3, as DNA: TGTGCCAGCCGTTTACACAGGGGCGAGGATCAGCCCCAGCATTTT.

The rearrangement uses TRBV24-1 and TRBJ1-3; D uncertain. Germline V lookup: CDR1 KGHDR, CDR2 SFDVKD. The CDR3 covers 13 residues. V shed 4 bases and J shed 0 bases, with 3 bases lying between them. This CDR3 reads CATSDFSGNTIYF. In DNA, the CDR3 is TGTGCCACCAGTGACTTCTCTGGAAACACCATATATTTT.

CDR3: CASSPRTGANEKLFF. The CDR3, as DNA: TGTGCCAGCAGCCCCCGGACAGGGGCTAATGAAAAACTGTTTTTT. The chain combines TRBV3-1 (or the pseudogene TRBV3-2) with TRBJ1-4; TRBD1 matches 9 bases. The germline V gene encodes CDR1 LGHDT and CDR2 YNNKEL (reference sequence). J was trimmed by 3 bases and V by 4 bases; bases with no gene match: 3. This CDR3 spans 15 amino acids.

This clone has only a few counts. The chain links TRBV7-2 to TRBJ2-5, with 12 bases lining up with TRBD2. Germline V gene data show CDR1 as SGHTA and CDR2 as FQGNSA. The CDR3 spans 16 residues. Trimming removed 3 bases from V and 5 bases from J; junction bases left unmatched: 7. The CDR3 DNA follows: TGTGCCAGCAGCTTGGCTAGCGGGGGGGCCCAGGAGACCCAGTACTTC. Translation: CASSLASGGAQETQYF.

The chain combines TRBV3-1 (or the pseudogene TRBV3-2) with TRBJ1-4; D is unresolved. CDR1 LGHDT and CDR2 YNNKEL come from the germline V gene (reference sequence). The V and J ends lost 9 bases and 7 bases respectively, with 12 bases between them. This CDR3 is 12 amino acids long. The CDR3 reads CASRGFGEKLFF. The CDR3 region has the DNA TGTGCCAGTCGGGGATTCGGTGAAAAACTGTTTTTT.

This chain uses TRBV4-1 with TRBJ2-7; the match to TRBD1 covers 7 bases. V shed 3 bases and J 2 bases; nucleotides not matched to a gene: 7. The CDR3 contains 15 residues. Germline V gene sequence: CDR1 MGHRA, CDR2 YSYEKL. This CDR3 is CASSQALRGPYEQYF. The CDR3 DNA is TGCGCCAGCAGCCAGGCACTAAGGGGGCCCTACGAGCAGTACTTC.

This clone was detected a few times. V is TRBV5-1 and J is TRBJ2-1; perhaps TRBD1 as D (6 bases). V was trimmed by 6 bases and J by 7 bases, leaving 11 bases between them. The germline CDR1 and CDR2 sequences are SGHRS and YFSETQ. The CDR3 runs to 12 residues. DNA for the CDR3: TGCGCCAGCACCGAAGGGGGAAATGAGCAGTTCTTC. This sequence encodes CASTEGGNEQFF.

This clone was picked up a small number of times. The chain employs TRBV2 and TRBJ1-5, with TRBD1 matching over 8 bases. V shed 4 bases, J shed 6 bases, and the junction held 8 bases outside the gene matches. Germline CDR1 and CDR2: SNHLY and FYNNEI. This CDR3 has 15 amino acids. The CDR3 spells CASSARTGFGQPQHF. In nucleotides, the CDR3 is TGTGCCAGCAGTGCTCGGACAGGGTTTGGTCAGCCCCAGCATTTT.

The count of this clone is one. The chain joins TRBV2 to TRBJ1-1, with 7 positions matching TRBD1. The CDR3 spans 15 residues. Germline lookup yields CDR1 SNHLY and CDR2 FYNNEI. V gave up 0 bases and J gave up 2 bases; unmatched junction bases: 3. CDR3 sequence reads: CASSEARDSNTEAFF. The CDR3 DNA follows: TGTGCCAGCAGTGAAGCGCGGGACAGCAACACTGAAGCTTTCTTT.

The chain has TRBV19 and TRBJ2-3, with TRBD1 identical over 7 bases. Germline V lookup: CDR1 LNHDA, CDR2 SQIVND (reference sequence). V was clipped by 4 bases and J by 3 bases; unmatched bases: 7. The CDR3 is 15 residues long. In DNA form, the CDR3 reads TGTGCCAGTAGTAGACAGGGAAGGAAAACAGATACGCAGTATTTT. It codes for CASSRQGRKTDTQYF.

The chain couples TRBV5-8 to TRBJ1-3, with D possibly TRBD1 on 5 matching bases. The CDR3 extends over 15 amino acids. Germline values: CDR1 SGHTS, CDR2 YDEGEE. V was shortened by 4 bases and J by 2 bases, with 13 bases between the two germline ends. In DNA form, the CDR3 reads TGTGCCAGCAGCCCCTTAGCGGGACCTGGAAACACCATATATTTT. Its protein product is CASSPLAGPGNTIYF. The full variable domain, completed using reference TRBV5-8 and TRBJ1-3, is EAGVTQSPTHLIKTRGQQATLRCSPISGHTSVYWYQQALGLGLQFLLWYDEGEERNRGNFPPRFSGRQFPNYSSELNVNALELEDSALYLCASSPLAGPGNTIYFGEGSWLTVV.

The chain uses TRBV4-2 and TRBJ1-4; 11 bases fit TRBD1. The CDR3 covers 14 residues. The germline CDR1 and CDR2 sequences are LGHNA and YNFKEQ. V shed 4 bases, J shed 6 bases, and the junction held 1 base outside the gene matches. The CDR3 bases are TGTGCCAGCAGCCCGGGACAGGGGGATGAAAAACTGTTTTTT. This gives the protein CASSPGQGDEKLFF.

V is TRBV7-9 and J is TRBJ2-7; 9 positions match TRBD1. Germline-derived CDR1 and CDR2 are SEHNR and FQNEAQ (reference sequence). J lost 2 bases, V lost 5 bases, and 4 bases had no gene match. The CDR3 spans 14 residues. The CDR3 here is CASSRGQGTYEQYF. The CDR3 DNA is TGTGCCAGCAGCCGGGGACAGGGTACCTACGAGCAGTACTTC.

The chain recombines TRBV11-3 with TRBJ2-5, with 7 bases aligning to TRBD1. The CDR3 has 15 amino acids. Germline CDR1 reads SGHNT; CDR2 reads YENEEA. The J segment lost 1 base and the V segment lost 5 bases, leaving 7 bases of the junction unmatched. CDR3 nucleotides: TGTGCCAGCAGCCACCGGGACAGCACCCAAGAGACCCAGTACTTC. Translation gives CASSHRDSTQETQYF.

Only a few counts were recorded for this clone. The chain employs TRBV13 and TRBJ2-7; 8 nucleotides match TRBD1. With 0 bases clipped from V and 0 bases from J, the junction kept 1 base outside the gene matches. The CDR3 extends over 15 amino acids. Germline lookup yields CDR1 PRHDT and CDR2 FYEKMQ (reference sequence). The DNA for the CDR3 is TGTGCCAGCAGCTTAGGGACAGGGGTCTCCTACGAGCAGTACTTC. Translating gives CASSLGTGVSYEQYF.

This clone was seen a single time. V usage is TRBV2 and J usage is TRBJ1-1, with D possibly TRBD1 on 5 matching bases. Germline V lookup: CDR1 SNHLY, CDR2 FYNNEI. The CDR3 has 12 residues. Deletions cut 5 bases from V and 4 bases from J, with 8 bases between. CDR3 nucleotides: TGTGCCAGCAGTTCAAGGGGCACTGAAGCTTTCTTT. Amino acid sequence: CASSSRGTEAFF. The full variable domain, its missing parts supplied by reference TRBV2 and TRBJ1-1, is EPEVTQTPSHQVTQMGQEVILRCVPISNHLYFYWYRQILGQKVEFLVSFYNNEISEKSEIFDDQFSVERPDGSNFTLKIRSTKLEDSAMYFCASSSRGTEAFFGQGTRLTVV.

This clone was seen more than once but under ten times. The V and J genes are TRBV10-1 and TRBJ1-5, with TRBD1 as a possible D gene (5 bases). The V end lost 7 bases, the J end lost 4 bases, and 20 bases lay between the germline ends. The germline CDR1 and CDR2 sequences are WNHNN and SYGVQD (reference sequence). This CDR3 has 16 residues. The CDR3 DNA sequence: TGCGCCAGCACTAGACCATGGGGCTGGGCGAATCAGCCCCAGCATTTT. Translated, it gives CASTRPWGWANQPQHF.

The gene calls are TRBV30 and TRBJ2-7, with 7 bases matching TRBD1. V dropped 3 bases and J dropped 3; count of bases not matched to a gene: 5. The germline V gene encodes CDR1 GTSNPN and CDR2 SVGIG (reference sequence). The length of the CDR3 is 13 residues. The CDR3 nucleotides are TGTGCCTGGAGCCCCCAGGGGGACTACGAGCAGTACGTC. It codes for CAWSPQGDYEQYV.